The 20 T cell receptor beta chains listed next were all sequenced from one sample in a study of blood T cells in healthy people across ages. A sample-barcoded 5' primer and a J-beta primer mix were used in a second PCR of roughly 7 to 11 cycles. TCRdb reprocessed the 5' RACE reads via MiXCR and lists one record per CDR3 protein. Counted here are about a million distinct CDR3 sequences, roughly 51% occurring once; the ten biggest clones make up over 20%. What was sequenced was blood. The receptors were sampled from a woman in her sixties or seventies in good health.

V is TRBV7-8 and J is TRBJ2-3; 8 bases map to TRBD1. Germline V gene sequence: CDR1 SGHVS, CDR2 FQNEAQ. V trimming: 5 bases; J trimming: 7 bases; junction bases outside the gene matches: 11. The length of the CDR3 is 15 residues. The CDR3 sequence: CASSVPGTGPNTQYF. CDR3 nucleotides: TGTGCCAGCAGCGTGCCCGGGACAGGTCCAAATACGCAGTATTTT. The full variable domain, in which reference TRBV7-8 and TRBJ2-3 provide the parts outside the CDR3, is GAGVSQSPRYKVAKRGQDVALRCDPISGHVSLFWYQQALGQGPEFLTYFQNEAQLDKSGLPSDRFFAERPEGSVSTLKIQRTQQEDSAVYLCASSVPGTGPNTQYFGPGTRLTVL.

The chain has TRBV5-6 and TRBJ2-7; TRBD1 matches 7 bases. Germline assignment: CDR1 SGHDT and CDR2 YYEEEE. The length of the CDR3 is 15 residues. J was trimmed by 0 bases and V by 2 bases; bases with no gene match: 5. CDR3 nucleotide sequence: TGTGCCAGCAGCTTAGAGACAGGGAACTCCTACGAGCAGTACTTC. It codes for CASSLETGNSYEQYF. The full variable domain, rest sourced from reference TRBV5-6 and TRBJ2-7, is DAGVTQSPTHLIKTRGQQVTLRCSPKSGHDTVSWYQQALGQGPQFIFQYYEEEERQRGNFPDRFSGHQFPNYSSELNVNALLLGDSALYLCASSLETGNSYEQYFGPGTRLTVT.

Written as DNA, the CDR3 is TGCAGCGTTAAAGGTCGTTCCCCCTCCTACGAGCAGTACTTC. Protein product: CSVKGRSPSYEQYF. The genes are TRBV29-1 and TRBJ2-7, with no clear D. CDR1 SQVTM and CDR2 ANQGSEA come from the germline V gene. The V end lost 5 bases, the J end lost 0 bases, and 14 bases lay between the germline ends. There are 14 residues in the CDR3.

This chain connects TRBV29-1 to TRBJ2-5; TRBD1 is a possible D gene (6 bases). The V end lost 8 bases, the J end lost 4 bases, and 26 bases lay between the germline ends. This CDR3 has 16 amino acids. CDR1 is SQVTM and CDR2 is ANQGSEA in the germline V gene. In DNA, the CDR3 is TGCAGCATTCGCCGGGGTGTCGGATGGGGGCGAGAGACCCAGTACTTC. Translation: CSIRRGVGWGRETQYF.

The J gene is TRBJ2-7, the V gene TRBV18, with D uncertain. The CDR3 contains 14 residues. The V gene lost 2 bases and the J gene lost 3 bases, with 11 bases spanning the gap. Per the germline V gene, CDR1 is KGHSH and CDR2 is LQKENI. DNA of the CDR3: TGTGCCAGCTCACCAACTACAGTGCGCTACGAGCAGTACTTC. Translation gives CASSPTTVRYEQYF.

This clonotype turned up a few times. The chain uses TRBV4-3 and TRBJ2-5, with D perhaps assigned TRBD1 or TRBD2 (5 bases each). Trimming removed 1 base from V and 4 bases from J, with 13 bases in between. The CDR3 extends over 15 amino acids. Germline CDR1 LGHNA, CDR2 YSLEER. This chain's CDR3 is CASSQAGGVGETQYF. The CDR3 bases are TGCGCCAGCAGCCAAGCTGGGGGAGTTGGAGAGACCCAGTACTTC.

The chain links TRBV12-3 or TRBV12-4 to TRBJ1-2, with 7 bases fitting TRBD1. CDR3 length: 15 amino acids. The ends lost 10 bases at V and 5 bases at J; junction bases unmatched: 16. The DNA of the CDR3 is TGTGCCATTTCCCAACACGACCGGGACAGATATGGCTACACCTTC. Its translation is CAISQHDRDRYGYTF.

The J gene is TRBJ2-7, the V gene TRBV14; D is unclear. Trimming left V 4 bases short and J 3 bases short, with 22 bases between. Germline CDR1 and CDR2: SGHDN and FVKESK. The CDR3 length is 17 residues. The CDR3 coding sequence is TGTGCCAGCAGCCGTAGGCCAGCTCGGGTTCTATTCTACGAGCAGTACTTC. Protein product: CASSRRPARVLFYEQYF.

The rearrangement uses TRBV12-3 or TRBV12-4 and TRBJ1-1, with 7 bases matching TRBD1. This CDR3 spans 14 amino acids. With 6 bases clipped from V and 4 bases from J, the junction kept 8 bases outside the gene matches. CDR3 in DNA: TGTGCCAGCAGCATACAGGGGTCCGTCACTGAAGCTTTCTTT. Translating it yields CASSIQGSVTEAFF.

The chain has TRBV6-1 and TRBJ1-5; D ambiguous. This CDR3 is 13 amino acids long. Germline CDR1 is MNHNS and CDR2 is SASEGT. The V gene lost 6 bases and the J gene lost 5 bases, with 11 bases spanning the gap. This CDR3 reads CASRTGGDQPQHF. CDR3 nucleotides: TGTGCCAGCAGAACTGGTGGCGATCAGCCCCAGCATTTT.

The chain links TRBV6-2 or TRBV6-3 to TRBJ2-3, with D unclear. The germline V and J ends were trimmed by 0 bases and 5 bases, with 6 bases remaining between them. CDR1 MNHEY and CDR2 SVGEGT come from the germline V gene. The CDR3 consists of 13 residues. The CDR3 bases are TGTGCCAGCAGTTACTCAGCCGAAGATACGCAGTATTTT. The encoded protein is CASSYSAEDTQYF.

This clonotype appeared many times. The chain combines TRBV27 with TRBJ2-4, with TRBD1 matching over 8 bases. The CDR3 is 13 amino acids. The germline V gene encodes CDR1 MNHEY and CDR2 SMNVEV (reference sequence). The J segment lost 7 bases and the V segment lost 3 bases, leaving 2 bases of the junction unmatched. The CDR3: CASSFDRGNIQYF. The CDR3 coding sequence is TGTGCCAGCAGTTTCGACAGGGGTAACATTCAGTACTTC.

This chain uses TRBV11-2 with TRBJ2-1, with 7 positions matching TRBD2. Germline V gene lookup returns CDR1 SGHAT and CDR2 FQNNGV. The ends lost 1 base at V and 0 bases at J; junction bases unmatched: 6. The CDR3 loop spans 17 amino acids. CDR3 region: CASSLVGGGSSYNEQFF. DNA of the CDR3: TGTGCCAGCAGCTTAGTTGGCGGGGGTAGCTCCTACAATGAGCAGTTCTTC.

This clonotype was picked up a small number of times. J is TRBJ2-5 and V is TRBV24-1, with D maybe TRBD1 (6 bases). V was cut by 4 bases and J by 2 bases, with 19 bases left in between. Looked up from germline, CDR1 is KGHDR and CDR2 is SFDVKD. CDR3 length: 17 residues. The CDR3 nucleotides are TGTGCCACCAGTGACCTACCGGTCGGACAGTTTCAAGAGACCCAGTACTTC. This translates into CATSDLPVGQFQETQYF.

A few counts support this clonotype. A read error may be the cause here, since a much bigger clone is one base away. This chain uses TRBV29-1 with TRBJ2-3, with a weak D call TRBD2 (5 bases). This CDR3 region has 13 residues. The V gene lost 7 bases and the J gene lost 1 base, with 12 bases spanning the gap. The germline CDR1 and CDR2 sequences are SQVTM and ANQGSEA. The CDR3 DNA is TGCAGCGGTGATCAAGCGGGCACAGATACGCAGTATTTT. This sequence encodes CSGDQAGTDTQYF.

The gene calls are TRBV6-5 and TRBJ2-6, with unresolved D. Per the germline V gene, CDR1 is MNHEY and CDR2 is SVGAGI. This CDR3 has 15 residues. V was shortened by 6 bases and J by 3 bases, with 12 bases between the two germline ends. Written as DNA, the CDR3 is TGTGCCAGCAGGGAACACGGTTTTGGGGCCAACGTCCTGACTTTC. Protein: CASREHGFGANVLTF.

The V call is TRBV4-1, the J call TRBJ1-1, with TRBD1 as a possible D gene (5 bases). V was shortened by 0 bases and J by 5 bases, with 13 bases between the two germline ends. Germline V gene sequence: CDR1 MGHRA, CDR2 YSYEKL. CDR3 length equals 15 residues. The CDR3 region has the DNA TGCGCCAGCAGCCAAGAAGGGACCACGGGGACTGAAGCTTTCTTT. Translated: CASSQEGTTGTEAFF.

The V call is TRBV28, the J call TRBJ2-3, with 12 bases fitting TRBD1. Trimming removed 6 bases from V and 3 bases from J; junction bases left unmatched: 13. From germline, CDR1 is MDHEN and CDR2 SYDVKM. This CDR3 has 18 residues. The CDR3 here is CASRTGTGGFSLTDTQYF. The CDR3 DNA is TGTGCCAGCAGAACCGGGACAGGGGGCTTCTCGTTGACAGATACGCAGTATTTT.

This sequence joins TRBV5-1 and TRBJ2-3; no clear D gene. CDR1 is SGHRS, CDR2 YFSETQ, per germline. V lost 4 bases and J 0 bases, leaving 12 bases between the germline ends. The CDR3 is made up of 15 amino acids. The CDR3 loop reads CASSHNSESTDTQYF. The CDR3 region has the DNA TGCGCCAGCAGCCACAACTCAGAGAGCACAGATACGCAGTATTTT.

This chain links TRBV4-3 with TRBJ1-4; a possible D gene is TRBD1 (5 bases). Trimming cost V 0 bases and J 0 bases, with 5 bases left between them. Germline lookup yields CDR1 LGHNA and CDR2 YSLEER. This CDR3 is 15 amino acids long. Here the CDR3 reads CASSQEQATNEKLFF. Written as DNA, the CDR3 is TGCGCCAGCAGCCAAGAACAGGCAACTAATGAAAAACTGTTTTTT.